The 16 T cell receptor beta chains listed next were all sequenced from one sample in a study of blood T cell repertoires in COVID-19. The table came from immunoSEQ multiplex PCR; TCRdb's copy has only in-frame clones and leaves some out. The data contain 130,000 to 150,000 clones, around nine tenths of them singletons. The sequenced sample was peripheral blood. Receptor source: a woman between 45 and 65 years old with active or convalescent COVID-19.

This clone was seen once. The rearrangement links TRBV20-1 to TRBJ2-7; D is unresolved. Germline CDR1 and CDR2: DFQATT and SNEGSKA (reference sequence). CDR3 length equals 11 residues. The V and J ends lost 3 bases and 5 bases respectively, with 8 bases between them. CDR3 protein: CSASVGHEQYF. CDR3 DNA: TGCAGTGCTAGTGTGGGCCACGAGCAGTACTTC.

The chain has TRBV15 and TRBJ2-5; weak D call: TRBD2 (6 bases). The ends were cut back, 7 bases at V and 2 bases at J, with 14 bases in the middle. Germline V gene sequence: CDR1 LNHNV, CDR2 YYDKDF (reference sequence). The CDR3 is 14 residues long. The CDR3 DNA sequence: TGTGCCACCACCCACCTCGGGAGACAAGAGACCCAGTACTTC. Its protein is CATTHLGRQETQYF.

The CDR3 reads CASSSRSPDTQYF. CDR3 nucleotide sequence: TGTGCCAGCAGTTCCCGGTCCCCAGATACGCAGTATTTT. V gene TRBV28 combines with J gene TRBJ2-3, with no clear D. The ends were cut back, 4 bases at V and 4 bases at J, with 9 bases in the middle. Germline V gene data show CDR1 as MDHEN and CDR2 as SYDVKM. This CDR3 contains 13 residues.

This clone came up a few times. This sequence joins TRBV27 and TRBJ1-5, with 7 bases aligning to TRBD1. Germline CDR1 is MNHEY and CDR2 is SMNVEV (reference sequence). V shed 5 bases and J 6 bases; nucleotides not matched to a gene: 19. This CDR3 has 18 amino acids. CDR3 residues: CASSTIGDSGHKSQPQHF. In DNA form, the CDR3 reads TGTGCCAGCAGTACGATAGGGGACAGTGGGCATAAGAGTCAGCCCCAGCATTTT.

In nucleotides, the CDR3 is TGTGCCAGCAGTTTAGACAGGGACGGTCAGCCCCAGCATTTT. Translating gives CASSLDRDGQPQHF. The chain combines TRBV28 with TRBJ1-5, with 7 bases aligning to TRBD1. The CDR3 contains 14 residues. Germline trimming cut 2 bases from V and 6 bases from J; bases unmatched to any gene: 4. Germline V gives CDR1 MDHEN, CDR2 SYDVKM.

The chain has TRBV4-3 and TRBJ2-7, with a possible D match to TRBD1 (5 bases). The CDR3 has 14 amino acids. V was shortened by 1 base and J by 5 bases, with 12 bases between the two germline ends. Germline V CDR1 and CDR2: LGHNA, YSLEER. Here the CDR3 reads CASSQGVGAHEQYF. CDR3 in DNA: TGCGCCAGCAGCCAAGGAGTAGGGGCCCACGAGCAGTACTTC.

This clone was seen a single time. The rearrangement links TRBV5-6 to TRBJ2-7; 7 nucleotides match TRBD1. Germline V lookup: CDR1 SGHDT, CDR2 YYEEEE. V lost 0 bases to trimming and J lost 5 bases; unmatched junction nucleotides: 2. CDR3 size: 13 residues. CDR3 protein: CASSLVQGDEQYF. Here the CDR3 DNA reads TGTGCCAGCAGCTTGGTTCAGGGGGACGAGCAGTACTTC.

The chain links TRBV4-3 to TRBJ1-1; tentatively, D is TRBD1 (5 bases). The CDR3 has 17 amino acids. The V gene's germline CDR1 is LGHNA and CDR2 YSLEER. V was pared by 3 bases and J by 1 base, with 18 bases between. The CDR3 spells CASSQVVDGGTNTEAFF. CDR3 coding DNA: TGCGCCAGCAGCCAGGTGGTGGATGGAGGGACGAACACTGAAGCTTTCTTT.

The V and J genes are TRBV19 and TRBJ2-7; TRBD2 is a possible D gene (5 bases). Germline values: CDR1 LNHDA, CDR2 SQIVND (reference sequence). The CDR3 runs 16 residues. Between the trimmed V and J ends, which lost 6 bases and 4 bases, there was a span of 22 bases. The CDR3 loop reads CASSPTRSGGTYEQYF. CDR3 sequence (DNA): TGTGCCAGTAGCCCAACTAGGAGTGGAGGCACGTACGAGCAGTACTTC. Filled out from reference TRBV19 and TRBJ2-7, the complete variable domain reads DGGITQSPKYLFRKEGQNVTLSCEQNLNHDAMYWYRQDPGQGLRLIYYSQIVNDFQKGDIAEGYSVSREKKESFPLTVTSAQKNPTAFYLCASSPTRSGGTYEQYFGPGTRLTVT.

The chain carries TRBV7-3 and TRBJ1-1, with D maybe TRBD1 (5 bases). Between the trimmed V and J ends, which lost 2 bases and 6 bases, there was a span of 10 bases. CDR3 size: 13 residues. Germline V gene data show CDR1 as SGHTA and CDR2 as FQGTGA. The CDR3 sequence: CASSLDGGSEAFF. The DNA of the CDR3 is TGTGCCAGCAGCTTAGATGGGGGGTCTGAAGCTTTCTTT.

The rearrangement uses TRBV7-9 and TRBJ1-1; D perhaps matches TRBD1 (5 bases). The germline V and J ends were trimmed by 4 bases and 6 bases, with 15 bases remaining between them. CDR1 is SEHNR and CDR2 is FQNEAQ in the germline V gene (reference sequence). The CDR3 spans 14 residues. The CDR3 here is CASSYDSIRAEAFF. Here the CDR3 DNA reads TGTGCCAGCAGCTATGACAGTATTAGGGCTGAAGCTTTCTTT.

The chain uses TRBV15 and TRBJ2-6; D might be TRBD2 (5 bases). V dropped 8 bases and J dropped 0 bases, with 5 bases sitting between them. The CDR3 is 13 residues long. Per the germline V gene, CDR1 is LNHNV and CDR2 is YYDKDF (reference sequence). CDR3 protein: CATGLSGANVLTF. In nucleotides, the CDR3 is TGTGCCACCGGACTCTCTGGGGCCAACGTCCTGACTTTC.

The chain combines TRBV5-1 with TRBJ1-1; D is ambiguous. There are 13 residues in the CDR3. Germline assignment: CDR1 SGHRS and CDR2 YFSETQ. Deletions cut 2 bases from V and 4 bases from J, with 9 bases between. Here the CDR3 DNA reads TGCGCCAGCAGCTTTACTCGGTCCACTGAAGCTTTCTTT. This codes for CASSFTRSTEAFF.

V gene TRBV30 combines with J gene TRBJ1-2, with 9 bases matching TRBD1. There are 14 residues in the CDR3. Germline CDR1 GTSNPN, CDR2 SVGIG (reference sequence). V lost 4 bases, J lost 6 bases, and 9 bases stayed unmatched. In DNA form, the CDR3 reads TGTGCCTGGACCCAGACAGGGGGTACGAATGGCTACACCTTC. Protein sequence: CAWTQTGGTNGYTF.

The rearrangement uses TRBV7-3 and TRBJ2-1, with a possible D match to TRBD1 (5 bases). V lost 5 bases to trimming and J lost 11 bases, with 13 bases between them. The length of the CDR3 is 12 residues. The germline CDR1 and CDR2 sequences are SGHTA and FQGTGA. The CDR3 sequence is CASSPTGGQQFF. CDR3 DNA sequence: TGTGCCAGCAGCCCTACAGGCGGCCAGCAGTTCTTC.

CDR3 sequence (DNA): TGTGCCAGCTCTGAGACGTGGGGAAGGGGGCAGTTCTTC. This encodes CASSETWGRGQFF. The chain joins TRBV28 to TRBJ2-1, with D perhaps TRBD1 (5 bases). The CDR3 spans 13 residues. From germline, CDR1 is MDHEN and CDR2 SYDVKM. Trimming cost V 8 bases and J 12 bases, with 20 bases left between them.